The present T cell receptor beta chain was sequenced within a study of blood T cell repertoires in COVID-19. Study as a whole: The United States, Italy and Spain supplied acute and convalescent COVID-19 samples. Sample material is recorded as cDNA or gDNA derived from T cells, B-cell-depleted T cells, or PBMCs.

In the study's own analysis: Estimation of nucleated cell counts was performed using reference gene primer amplification. Profiling relied on immunoSEQ multiplex PCR, and the TCRdb table lists in-frame clones only, not all of them. D and trimming come from the DNA, and the V and J calls and clone size come from that table. Here the sample spans 55,000 to 75,000 clones, about 81% being singletons. The V end lost 0 bases, the J end lost 2 bases, and 13 bases lay between the germline ends. The CDR3 has 16 amino acids. Sequenced input: peripheral blood. The chain carries TRBV23-1 and TRBJ2-5; a weak D match, TRBD1 (6 bases). Being an ORF, TRBV23-1 has a function that is uncertain. This clonotype originated in a man aged 80 or over with acute or convalescent COVID-19. CDR3 residues: CASSQSGWGPQETQYF. The CDR3 DNA reads as TGCGCCAGCAGTCAATCAGGTTGGGGGCCTCAAGAGACCCAGTACTTC.